This is a list of T cell receptor beta chains from one sample in a study of T cell repertoires in ileal Crohn's disease. The table came from immunoSEQ multiplex PCR; TCRdb's copy has only in-frame clones and leaves some out. Among some 60,000 clones, about 89% were seen once, and the ten largest hold 2% to 2.5%. Source material: ileal tissue. The receptors were sampled from an adult with Crohn's disease. Both conserved end residues are part of each CDR3. The D gene is left open where the match is weak. Clone size, where shown, is once, few, many, or a class for clones that have expanded.

j_call clone_size d_call cdr3_length v_call cdr3_aa cdr3_nt
TRBJ1-5 - - 13 TRBV23-1 CASPPTVNQPQHF TGCGCCAGTCCCCCAACAGTAAATCAGCCCCAGCATTTT
TRBJ2-7 - TRBD2 14 TRBV7-6 CASSSSGDYYEQYF TGTGCCAGCAGCTCTAGCGGGGACTACTACGAGCAGTACTTC
TRBJ1-1 few - 14 TRBV7-9 CASSLDGQSNEAFF TGTGCCAGCAGCTTAGATGGACAGAGTAATGAAGCTTTCTTT
TRBJ2-2 - TRBD1 14 TRBV5-6 CASSKQGGTGELFF TGTGCCAGCAGCAAACAGGGGGGCACCGGGGAGCTGTTTTTT
TRBJ1-4 once TRBD1 15 TRBV5-1 CASSLRTGGNEKLFF TGCGCCAGCAGCCTCAGGACAGGGGGTAATGAAAAACTGTTTTTT
TRBJ2-7 - - 14 TRBV6-5 CASSYSNEAYEQYF TGTGCCAGCAGTTACTCGAATGAGGCATACGAGCAGTACTTC
TRBJ2-5 - TRBD2 15 TRBV29-1 CSVAIAGGYQETQYF TGCAGCGTGGCCATAGCGGGGGGATACCAAGAGACCCAGTACTTC
TRBJ1-1 - TRBD1 15 TRBV28 CASVGSGQGDTEAFF TGTGCCAGCGTTGGGTCAGGACAGGGGGACACTGAAGCTTTCTTT
TRBJ2-1 - TRBD2 14 TRBV29-1 CSVTSGRVYNEQFF TGCAGCGTGACTAGCGGGAGGGTATACAATGAGCAGTTCTTC
TRBJ1-1 - - 14 TRBV7-9 CASSLATGRPEAFF TGTGCCAGCAGCTTAGCCACTGGGAGGCCTGAAGCTTTCTTT
TRBJ1-2 once TRBD1 15 TRBV27 CASSLTGGVNYGYTF TGTGCCAGCAGTTTAACAGGGGGAGTTAACTATGGCTACACCTTC
TRBJ2-2 - - 17 TRBV13 CASSPERWTANTGELFF TGTGCCAGCAGCCCAGAGCGGTGGACAGCGAACACCGGGGAGCTGTTTTTT